This T cell receptor beta chain is from a study of T cells in Graves' hyperthyroidism and ophthalmopathy. At the level of the study: Peripheral blood was collected at initial diagnosis, before any treatment. Study observations and caveats: Separation of ophthalmopathy from stable hyperthyroidism was achieved by a 13 V-J model.

Patients aged 18 to 65 had newly diagnosed hyperthyroidism lasting under 2 months. Points on this clonotype: Its antigen is not identified.

From RNA transcripts, TCR beta CDR3 regions were amplified. Primed by the HTBI set, a first-round RT-PCR was run on the TCR CDR3. TCRdb independently ran MiXCR on the multiplex PCR reads; one entry per CDR3 protein. The sample yields about 280,000 distinct CDR3 sequences, 25% to 30% seen once. Germline CDR1 is MDHEN and CDR2 is SYDVKM. This CDR3 comprises 16 residues. Trimming took off 3 bases at V and 0 bases at J, with 12 bases between the two ends. The receptor's source is a man aged 35 to 55 with Graves' hyperthyroidism that later progressed to Graves' ophthalmopathy. This sequence joins TRBV28 and TRBJ1-5, with a tentative D call TRBD1 (5 bases). Sample: blood. The CDR3 loop is CASSLGGGISNQPQHF. CDR3 bases: TGTGCCAGCAGTTTGGGGGGGGGTATTAGCAATCAGCCCCAGCATTTT.